The 12 T cell receptor beta chains below come from one sample, sequenced in a study of T cells in Graves' hyperthyroidism and ophthalmopathy. Amplified regions were TCR beta CDR3 sequences from RNA transcripts. HTBI primers were used for first-round RT-PCR of the TCR CDR3. TCRdb re-analysed the multiplex PCR reads in MiXCR, keeping a single row per CDR3 protein. The data hold about 560,000 distinct CDR3 sequences, with around 15% observed a single time. The specimen sequenced was blood. Every receptor here comes from a young woman with Graves' hyperthyroidism.

As for this clonotype: A read error may account for a junction end that differs from germline. The chain has TRBV19 and TRBJ2-3, with no clear D. The CDR3 totals 15 residues. Germline V gene sequence: CDR1 LNHDA, CDR2 SQIVND (reference sequence). CDR3 nucleotides: TGTACCAGTAGTATCCGCGGCCTTGGCATCGATACGCAGTATTTT. Residues: CTSSIRGLGIDTQYF. The whole variable domain, filled in from reference TRBV19 and TRBJ2-3, reads DGGITQSPKYLFRKEGQNVTLSCEQNLNHDAMYWYRQDPGQGLRLIYYSQIVNDFQKGDIAEGYSVSREKKESFPLTVTSAQKNPTAFYLCTSSIRGLGIDTQYFGPGTRLTVL.

This clonotype appeared many times. V and J are TRBV20-1 and TRBJ2-5; weak D call: TRBD1 (5 bases). Germline lookup yields CDR1 DFQATT and CDR2 SNEGSKA (reference sequence). The ends were cut back, 2 bases at V and 4 bases at J, with 8 bases in the middle. This CDR3 is 12 amino acids long. The CDR3 sequence is CSARSGIETQYF. CDR3 DNA: TGCAGTGCTAGATCAGGGATAGAGACCCAGTACTTC.

This clonotype occurred many times. The chain uses TRBV29-1 and TRBJ1-6; D is perhaps TRBD1 (5 bases). Trimming cost V 6 bases and J 8 bases, with 17 bases left between them. There are 14 residues in the CDR3. From germline, CDR1 is SQVTM and CDR2 ANQGSEA. The CDR3 nucleotides are TGCAGCGTCAGCGAAGGACAAATGGATTCACCCCTCCACTTT. This sequence encodes CSVSEGQMDSPLHF. Using reference TRBV29-1 and TRBJ1-6 for the parts outside the CDR3, the full variable domain is SAVISQKPSRDICQRGTSLTIQCQVDSQVTMMFWYRQQPGQSLTLIATANQGSEATYESGFVIDKFPISRPNLTFSTLTVSNMSPEDSSIYLCSVSEGQMDSPLHFGNGTRLTVT.

This clonotype was counted ten times or more. The J gene is TRBJ2-5, the V gene TRBV28, with D perhaps matching TRBD1 (5 bases). The CDR3 loop spans 12 amino acids. V lost 2 bases and J lost 9, with 10 bases in between. Germline V gene data show CDR1 as MDHEN and CDR2 as SYDVKM. CDR3 in amino acids: CASSLGAGPQYF. The CDR3 DNA sequence: TGTGCCAGCAGTTTAGGGGCCGGACCCCAGTACTTC.

This chain connects TRBV10-2 to TRBJ2-3, with 11 positions matching TRBD2. CDR1 WSHSY and CDR2 SAAADI come from the germline V gene. The CDR3 length is 16 residues. Unmatched junction bases numbered 7, after V lost 6 bases and J lost 2 bases. In DNA form, the CDR3 reads TGCGCCAGCAGCGATTTAGCGGGGGGGCACACAGATACGCAGTATTTT. Translation: CASSDLAGGHTDTQYF.

This clonotype has a handful of counts. Mismatch with germline at one junction end may stem from a read error. This rearrangement joins TRBV11-2 to TRBJ2-3; weak D call: TRBD1 (6 bases). CDR3 length: 13 amino acids. Germline V CDR1 and CDR2: SGHAT, FQNNGV. The CDR3 DNA reads as TGTGCCACTAGCCTTGGGGACACAGCTACGCAGTATTTT. Encoded protein: CATSLGDTATQYF.

This clonotype appeared many times. The chain recombines TRBV2 with TRBJ1-1; D unresolved. CDR1 is SNHLY and CDR2 is FYNNEI in the germline V gene. CDR3 length: 14 residues. V lost 7 bases and J 0 bases, leaving 12 bases between the germline ends. Written as DNA, the CDR3 is TGTGCCAGCACCGTCGGAAACATGAACACTGAAGCTTTCTTT. The encoded protein is CASTVGNMNTEAFF.

This chain links TRBV20-1 with TRBJ2-3; D call uncertain. The CDR3 consists of 13 residues. The V end was cut by 5 bases, the J end by 0 bases, with 9 bases between. Per germline, CDR1 DFQATT and CDR2 SNEGSKA (reference sequence). The DNA for the CDR3 is TGCAGTGCTTCCGCGGATAGCACAGATACGCAGTATTTT. Protein: CSASADSTDTQYF.

In its sample, this clonotype was seen many times. The gene calls are TRBV7-9 and TRBJ2-5; D gene ambiguous. The germline gives CDR1 SEHNR, CDR2 FQNEAQ (reference sequence). V lost 3 bases and J 6 bases, leaving 5 bases between the germline ends. The CDR3 length is 11 residues. CDR3 loop: CASSLDQTQYF. CDR3 sequence (DNA): TGTGCCAGCAGCTTGGACCAGACCCAGTACTTC.

This clonotype occurred many times. J is TRBJ2-3 and V is TRBV6-1; D possibly matches TRBD1 or TRBD2 (6 bases each). This CDR3 spans 16 amino acids. With 8 bases removed from V and 1 base from J, the gap between germline ends came to 19 bases. Germline CDR1 MNHNS, CDR2 SASEGT. CDR3 DNA sequence: TGTGCCAGCGCACCCCTGAAGGGGGGTGGCACAGATACGCAGTATTTT. It is translated as CASAPLKGGGTDTQYF.

This clonotype was counted only a few times. The J gene is TRBJ2-1, the V gene TRBV7-9, with D unclear. Trimming took 5 bases from V and 9 from J, leaving 11 bases between them. CDR1 is SEHNR and CDR2 is FQNEAQ in the germline V gene (reference sequence). CDR3 length: 12 residues. CDR3 amino acids: CASSQELVEQFF. The DNA for the CDR3 is TGTGCCAGCAGCCAAGAGCTTGTTGAGCAGTTCTTC. Using reference TRBV7-9 and TRBJ2-1 for the parts outside the CDR3, the full variable domain is DTGVSQNPRHKITKRGQNVTFRCDPISEHNRLYWYRQTLGQGPEFLTYFQNEAQLEKSRLLSDRFSAERPKGSFSTLEIQRTEQGDSAMYLCASSQELVEQFFGPGTRLTVL.

V gene TRBV20-1 combines with J gene TRBJ2-1; 11 bases align to TRBD2. The CDR3 is 13 amino acids. Germline trimming cut 6 bases from V and 8 bases from J; bases unmatched to any gene: 6. Germline values: CDR1 DFQATT, CDR2 SNEGSKA (reference sequence). The CDR3 region is CSARLAGSDEQFF. CDR3 bases: TGCAGTGCCCGACTAGCGGGGAGCGATGAGCAGTTCTTC.